This TCR beta chain was observed in a study of blood T cell repertoires in COVID-19. Study-wide context: From T cells, B-cell-depleted T cells, or PBMCs came the material, which was cDNA or gDNA.

Using immunoSEQ multiplex PCR, the repertoire was profiled, and TCRdb retains in-frame clones only, with some absent. The table records some 140,000 clones, less than 95% of them present only once. Per the germline V gene, CDR1 is ENHRY and CDR2 is SYGVKD. The V and J ends lost 6 bases and 7 bases respectively, with 7 bases between them. This CDR3 is built from 12 residues. This clonotype was obtained from a man between 45 and 60 years old with acute or convalescent COVID-19. The sequencing input was peripheral blood. This chain uses TRBV10-3 with TRBJ1-6; perhaps TRBD1 as D (6 bases). Here the CDR3 reads CAIRGANSPLHF. CDR3 nucleotide sequence: TGTGCCATCAGGGGGGCCAATTCACCCCTCCACTTT.